This TCR beta chain was recovered during a study of radiotherapy plus CTLA-4 blockade in lung cancer. In the study overall: Approximately 18% of patients responded objectively, and roughly 31% achieved disease control.

With respect to this clone: Its antigen is not identified.

TCRdb's copy holds only in-frame clones and misses some; the assay was immunoSEQ multiplex PCR. Among 30,000 to 40,000 clones listed, roughly 70% were seen once. Study-wide results and limits: Reported findings show early blood T cell clone dynamics, with interferon-beta, best predicted response. In blood, TCR clones derived from the tumor expanded after radiotherapy plus ipilimumab.

V lost 5 bases, J lost 2 bases, and 7 bases stayed unmatched. Germline CDR1 is MNHEY and CDR2 is SMNVEV (reference sequence). The CDR3 has 15 residues. V is TRBV27 and J is TRBJ2-7; 9 bases align to TRBD1. This clonotype originated in a human donor with non-small cell lung cancer whose response to radiotherapy plus ipilimumab could not be evaluated. The sequencing used peripheral blood, collected from a patient treated with radiotherapy plus ipilimumab. The CDR3 DNA reads TGTGCCAGCAGTCCTACAGGGGGCCTCGCCTACGAGCAGTACTTC. This encodes CASSPTGGLAYEQYF.